This passage covers 13 T cell receptor beta chains from one sample sequenced in a study of regulatory T cells in long-lasting Graves disease. Sample time point: persistent/refractory GD, antithyroid drugs over 5 years with positive TRAb. Extracted PBMC RNA gave rise to the TCR library. CDR3 regions were amplified by Arm-PCR using iRepertoire HTBI primers to build TCR beta libraries. One entry per CDR3 protein results from TCRdb running MiXCR on the multiplex PCR reads. The sample lists 700,000 or so distinct CDR3 sequences, about 30% occurring once. Sequenced here: peripheral blood mononuclear cells (PBMCs), sampled when the disease was refractory, from a patient treated with antithyroid drugs. These receptor sequences come from a female donor with Graves disease.

J is TRBJ1-1 and V is TRBV6-1; unclear D gene. The germline gives CDR1 MNHNS, CDR2 SASEGT. V lost 6 bases and J 7 bases, leaving 12 bases between the germline ends. There are 12 residues in the CDR3. In nucleotides, the CDR3 is TGTGCCAGCAGACGACCGGGCATTGAAGCTTTCTTT. Translation: CASRRPGIEAFF.

This chain links TRBV3-1 with TRBJ1-2; D remains ambiguous. The CDR3 length is 15 residues. The V end lost 1 base, the J end lost 4 bases, and 13 bases lay between the germline ends. Germline values: CDR1 LGHDT, CDR2 YNNKEL (reference sequence). The CDR3 DNA reads TGTGCCAGCAGCCAAGTATCCGCCGGGGTCTATGGCTACACCTTC. This encodes CASSQVSAGVYGYTF.

In its sample, this clonotype was seen a few times. The V call is TRBV3-1, the J call TRBJ2-1; D unresolved. CDR3 length: 13 amino acids. Germline CDR1 and CDR2: LGHDT and YNNKEL (reference sequence). Trimming took off 3 bases at V and 4 bases at J, with 7 bases between the two ends. CDR3 amino acids: CASSHGWYNEQFF. In DNA, the CDR3 is TGTGCCAGCAGCCATGGGTGGTACAATGAGCAGTTCTTC.

This rearrangement joins TRBV11-2 to TRBJ2-7, with 10 bases identical to TRBD1. Germline trimming cut 5 bases from V and 4 bases from J; bases unmatched to any gene: 5. Germline lookup yields CDR1 SGHAT and CDR2 FQNNGV. The CDR3 loop spans 14 amino acids. In DNA, the CDR3 is TGTGCCAGCAGCCATGGGGACAGGGGTTACGAGCAGTACTTC. It translates to CASSHGDRGYEQYF. The entire variable domain, with the rest obtained from reference TRBV11-2 and TRBJ2-7, is as follows: EAGVAQSPRYKIIEKRQSVAFWCNPISGHATLYWYQQILGQGPKLLIQFQNNGVVDDSQLPKDRFSAERLKGVDSTLKIQPAKLEDSAVYLCASSHGDRGYEQYFGPGTRLTVT.

The genes are TRBV20-1 and TRBJ2-3; 7 bases line up with TRBD1. There are 15 residues in the CDR3. V lost 3 bases and J lost 2; bases outside the gene matches: 8. The V gene's germline CDR1 is DFQATT and CDR2 SNEGSKA (reference sequence). This CDR3 reads CSASTGTVSTDTQYF. Written as DNA, the CDR3 is TGCAGTGCTAGCACGGGGACAGTATCCACAGATACGCAGTATTTT.

The chain links TRBV4-1 to TRBJ2-2; D may be TRBD1 (6 bases). The CDR3 has 16 amino acids. In germline, CDR1 is MGHRA, CDR2 YSYEKL. V was trimmed by 1 base and J by 4 bases, leaving 13 bases between them. CDR3: CASSQVTGTGTGELFF. DNA for the CDR3: TGCGCCAGCAGCCAAGTTACAGGGACGGGCACCGGGGAGCTGTTTTTT.

This clonotype occurred many times. This chain links TRBV12-3 or TRBV12-4 with TRBJ2-5; 9 bases align to TRBD2. The J segment lost 5 bases and the V segment lost 1 base, leaving 5 bases of the junction unmatched. The CDR3 runs to 15 residues. This CDR3 reads CASSLGAGGRETQYF. The CDR3 region has the DNA TGTGCCAGCAGTTTAGGCGCGGGAGGGCGCGAGACCCAGTACTTC.

V gene TRBV19 combines with J gene TRBJ1-5, with 7 bases fitting TRBD1. The CDR3 totals 14 residues. Germline loops: CDR1 LNHDA, CDR2 SQIVND (reference sequence). V was pared by 9 bases and J by 0 bases, with 5 bases of the junction left unmatched. The CDR3 DNA reads as TGTGCCAGCAGGGGGGGGCCTAGCAATCAGCCCCAGCATTTT. Encoded protein: CASRGGPSNQPQHF.

This clonotype appeared many times. The chain has TRBV28 and TRBJ2-5; 10 bases are shared with TRBD2. V was pared by 5 bases and J by 2 bases, with 5 bases of the junction left unmatched. Germline loops: CDR1 MDHEN, CDR2 SYDVKM. The CDR3 has 15 residues. The CDR3, as DNA: TGTGCCAGCAGTCCTCTAGCGGGGGCTCAAGAGACCCAGTACTTC. It is translated as CASSPLAGAQETQYF.

This clonotype was detected ten times or more. The chain uses TRBV12-3 or TRBV12-4 and TRBJ2-5; weak D call: TRBD1 (6 bases). The length of the CDR3 is 13 residues. V dropped 5 bases and J dropped 5 bases, with 12 bases sitting between them. This CDR3 reads CASSGPRGETQYF. The CDR3 DNA reads as TGTGCCAGCAGTGGCCCAAGGGGGGAGACCCAGTACTTC.

This chain uses TRBV12-3 or TRBV12-4 with TRBJ2-2; 9 bases are a match to TRBD1. J lost 4 bases, V lost 7 bases, and 7 bases had no gene match. This CDR3 comprises 15 residues. The DNA for the CDR3 is TGTGCCAGCACCCCAGTGGACAGGGGCACCGGGGAGCTGTTTTTT. Translation: CASTPVDRGTGELFF.

The table lists this clonotype with many counts. At one of its ends the junction is not consistent with the germline gene, which may arise from a read error. The CDR3 spells CASSTGGSYGYTF. As DNA, the CDR3 is TGTGCCAGCAGCACAGGGGGAAGCTATGGCTACACCTTC. The V call is TRBV10-1, the J call TRBJ1-2; 8 nucleotides agree with TRBD1. This CDR3 contains 13 residues. Per germline, CDR1 WNHNN and CDR2 SYGVQD (reference sequence).

In its sample, this clonotype was seen once. V usage is TRBV5-1 and J usage is TRBJ2-2; D is perhaps TRBD1 (6 bases). The CDR3 is 17 amino acids. Trimming shortened V by 3 bases and J by 6 bases, and 21 bases separated the two germline ends. CDR1 and CDR2 (germline): SGHRS, YFSETQ. The CDR3 spells CASSWVGTIQSPGELFF. In DNA form, the CDR3 reads TGCGCCAGCAGCTGGGTCGGGACAATACAATCGCCCGGGGAGCTGTTTTTT.